The 8 T cell receptor beta chains below were found in one sample sequenced in a study of blood T cell repertoires in COVID-19. Only in-frame clones appear in the TCRdb table, and some are missing; sequencing was by immunoSEQ multiplex PCR. This sample carries about 95,000 clones, 65% to 85% of them seen once, and the ten largest clones take more than 20%. Sequencing used peripheral blood. The source of these receptors is a man at least 80 years old with active or convalescent COVID-19.

This sequence joins TRBV4-3 and TRBJ1-1; TRBD1 aligns across 9 bases. With V trimmed by 4 bases and J by 0 bases, 3 bases remained unmatched. Germline V gene sequence: CDR1 LGHNA, CDR2 YSLEER. The CDR3 is 15 amino acids. The CDR3 DNA reads TGCGCCAGCAGCCTAGGGGACAGGGTGAACACTGAAGCTTTCTTT. Protein: CASSLGDRVNTEAFF.

The rearrangement joins TRBV6-2 or TRBV6-3 to TRBJ2-2; tentatively, D is TRBD1 (6 bases). This CDR3 is 15 amino acids long. Trimming stripped 6 bases from V and 1 base from J, with 12 bases between. The V gene's germline CDR1 is MNHEY and CDR2 SVGEGT. The CDR3 loop is CASSITDRNTGELFF. In DNA, the CDR3 is TGTGCCAGCAGCATCACGGACAGGAACACCGGGGAGCTGTTTTTT.

V usage is TRBV5-1 and J usage is TRBJ2-1, with D possibly TRBD2 on 5 matching bases. V was shortened by 4 bases and J by 0 bases, with 5 bases between the two germline ends. CDR1 is SGHRS, CDR2 YFSETQ, per germline. The CDR3 spans 13 residues. CDR3 sequence: CASSEGSYNEQFF. CDR3 DNA: TGCGCCAGCAGCGAGGGCTCCTACAATGAGCAGTTCTTC.

This rearrangement joins TRBV5-1 to TRBJ1-2, with 8 bases identical to TRBD1. Germline assignment: CDR1 SGHRS and CDR2 YFSETQ. Trimming cost V 2 bases and J 7 bases; bases outside gene matches: 7. This CDR3 is 14 amino acids long. The CDR3 nucleotides are TGCGCCAGCAGCTTCTGGGACAGGCAGGGTGGCTACACCTTC. It is translated as CASSFWDRQGGYTF. Together with reference TRBV5-1 and TRBJ1-2, the CDR3 gives the full variable domain: KAGVTQTPRYLIKTRGQQVTLSCSPISGHRSVSWYQQTPGQGLQFLFEYFSETQRNKGNFPGRFSGRQFSNSRSEMNVSTLELGDSALYLCASSFWDRQGGYTFGSGTRLTVV.

The chain uses TRBV12-3 or TRBV12-4 and TRBJ1-1; no clear D gene. The CDR3 consists of 13 residues. V was clipped by 6 bases and J by 5 bases, with 13 bases between them. The CDR3: CASRAHGITEAFF. DNA of the CDR3: TGTGCCAGCAGGGCACACGGGATAACTGAAGCTTTCTTT.

This clone was observed once. The chain combines TRBV18 with TRBJ2-2, with 8 nucleotides matching TRBD2. This CDR3 contains 15 residues. Germline V gene data show CDR1 as KGHSH and CDR2 as LQKENI. With 5 bases clipped from V and 6 bases from J, the junction kept 8 bases outside the gene matches. In DNA form, the CDR3 reads TGTGCCAGCTCAGGACTAGCCGTAACCGCCGGGGAGCTGTTTTTT. Residues: CASSGLAVTAGELFF.

The chain recombines TRBV29-1 with TRBJ2-3, with 7 bases matching TRBD2. The CDR3 runs to 12 residues. Trimming removed 4 bases from V and 3 bases from J; junction bases left unmatched: 1. Germline V CDR1 and CDR2: SQVTM, ANQGSEA. The CDR3 is CSVVRGTDTQYF. CDR3 coding DNA: TGCAGCGTTGTGCGGGGGACAGATACGCAGTATTTT.

The rearrangement links TRBV5-1 to TRBJ2-3; a weak D match, TRBD1 (6 bases). Germline values: CDR1 SGHRS, CDR2 YFSETQ. Trimming took off 2 bases at V and 3 bases at J, with 16 bases between the two ends. This CDR3 contains 16 residues. The CDR3 nucleotides read TGCGCCAGCAGCTTTTTGCTAGGAAGGGGGACAGATACGCAGTATTTT. Its translation is CASSFLLGRGTDTQYF.